Listed below are T cell receptor beta chains from one sample, sequenced in a study of blood T cell repertoires in COVID-19. Data came from immunoSEQ multiplex PCR; TCRdb stores just in-frame clones and leaves some out. The sample holds about 40,000 clones, more than 70% seen once. Sequencing was carried out using peripheral blood. The receptors here all came from a woman aged 70 to 79 with acute or convalescent COVID-19. Each CDR3 is given with its conserved first and last residue. A D gene is named only where the DNA matches it firmly. Size tells how often a clone was seen (once, few, many) or the class of an expanded clone, and some rows leave it out.

TRBV7-3	.	.	TRBJ2-2	TGTGCCAGCAGCTCCCCTCCAGGGGCTAGCTTTACCGGGGAGCTGTTTTTT	CASSSPPGASFTGELFF
TRBV7-2	TRBD1	.	TRBJ2-6	TGTGCCAGCAGCTTAGGAGGGGGCGCTGGGGCCAACGTCCTGACTTTC	CASSLGGGAGANVLTF
TRBV15	TRBD1	few	TRBJ1-1	TGTGCCACCAGCAGAGAAGGGACAGGGTGGACTGAAGCTTTCTTT	CATSREGTGWTEAFF
TRBV2	.	.	TRBJ2-2	TGTGCCAGCAGTGAACTCCAGGGATCGCTGGGGGAGCTGTTTTTT	CASSELQGSLGELFF
TRBV6-2/TRBV6-3	TRBD2	few	TRBJ2-1	TGTGCCAGCAGTTCCCCGGGGCGGGAGTTGTTCTTC	CASSSPGRELFF
TRBV6-6	.	.	TRBJ1-5	TGTGCCAGCAGTAAACCACCGGGACAAAGCAATCAGCCCCAGCATTTT	CASSKPPGQSNQPQHF
TRBV14	.	.	TRBJ1-2	TGTGCCAGCAGCTTGGCCGGGGGGGCCTATGGCTACACCTTC	CASSLAGGAYGYTF
TRBV7-3	.	.	TRBJ2-7	TGTGCCAGCAGCTTAGGCAGGGTTGGTGAGCAGTACTTC	CASSLGRVGEQYF
TRBV7-3	.	.	TRBJ2-3	TGTGCCAGCAGCTTATCAGGGAAAGATACGCAGTATTTT	CASSLSGKDTQYF
TRBV11-2	.	.	TRBJ1-1	TGTGCCAGCAGCCAAGACCGGAGCACTGAAGCTTTCTTT	CASSQDRSTEAFF
TRBV11-3	.	.	TRBJ1-2	TGTGCCAGCAGCTTAGATGAGCACAGGAGAGCTTATGGCTACACCTTC	CASSLDEHRRAYGYTF
TRBV6-2/TRBV6-3	.	once	TRBJ1-4	TGTGCCAGCAGTTACTCGACGGGCGCGGGAAAACTGTTTTTT	CASSYSTGAGKLFF
TRBV19	.	.	TRBJ2-7	TGTGCCAGTAGTATAGATGGCGCGTCTAGCTCCTACGAGCAGTACTTC	CASSIDGASSSYEQYF
TRBV27	.	few	TRBJ1-2	TGTGCCAGCAGTTTATCGAGAGGGGGGGATGGCTACACCTTC	CASSLSRGGDGYTF
TRBV29-1	TRBD1	.	TRBJ2-3	TGCAGCGCCAGGACAGGGAAGGCAGATACGCAGTATTTT	CSARTGKADTQYF
TRBV4-3	TRBD2	.	TRBJ2-3	TGCGCCAGCAGCCAAAATCCGGGACTAGCGGGAGATGCGGGGCTCACAGATACGCAGTATTTT	CASSQNPGLAGDAGLTDTQYF
TRBV9	.	.	TRBJ1-4	TGTGCCAGCAGCGCACAAGGGACACGGGAAAAACTGTTTTTT	CASSAQGTREKLFF